These T cell receptor beta chains were read from a single sample in a study of blood T cell repertoires in COVID-19. TCRdb keeps only in-frame clones here, not all; method: immunoSEQ multiplex PCR. This sample has about 46,000 clones; about 90% occur once, and the top ten carry roughly 15%. Input material: peripheral blood. The origin of the receptors is a human donor in a cohort sampled during active COVID-19. Both conserved end residues are part of each CDR3.

cdr3_length,j_call,v_call,cdr3_aa
15,TRBJ2-2,TRBV30,CAWSRAGSDTGELFF
15,TRBJ1-1,TRBV7-9,CASSLDRRRGAEAFF
16,TRBJ2-1,TRBV5-1,CASSLFRDRADNEQFF
15,TRBJ2-1,TRBV5-6,CASSPRTSGRMEQFF
15,TRBJ2-5,TRBV3-1/TRBV3-2,CASSQVLAAQETQYF
15,TRBJ2-5,TRBV7-6,CASSSYSGGGETQYF
13,TRBJ2-5,TRBV19,CASSGTSGETQYF
14,TRBJ2-1,TRBV2,CASSTGSSYNEQFF
15,TRBJ2-5,TRBV28,CASSVSGRPWETQYF
12,TRBJ1-1,TRBV12-5,CASGSVNTEAFF
14,TRBJ1-1,TRBV6-5,CASSYSATNTEAFF
17,TRBJ1-6,TRBV7-9,CASSSKRGSSYNSPLHF
15,TRBJ2-5,TRBV6-5,CASSYSIGGRGTQYF
15,TRBJ1-1,TRBV19,CASSTLTGWNTEAFF
15,TRBJ2-1,TRBV28,CASSYRAPQGNEQFF
14,TRBJ2-5,TRBV5-1,CASSPQGAGETQYF
13,TRBJ2-7,TRBV27,CASSPDRDYEQYF
13,TRBJ1-5,TRBV12-3/TRBV12-4,CASSLRGTRAQHF
16,TRBJ2-7,TRBV25-1,CASSHPGRDRDYEQYF
15,TRBJ2-3,TRBV30,CAWSVKTSGTDTQYF
11,TRBJ1-1,TRBV19,CASSDFYEAFF
10,TRBJ2-3,TRBV6-6,CASRGDTQYF
14,TRBJ1-1,TRBV9,CASSTGDYNTEAFF
19,TRBJ2-1,TRBV6-2/TRBV6-3,CASSRGWGGAADTYNEQFF
13,TRBJ1-5,TRBV10-2,CASRQGQGQPQHF
14,TRBJ2-7,TRBV5-6,CASSLAGRPYEQYF
14,TRBJ2-7,TRBV27,CASSTRTSGYEQYF
16,TRBJ1-1,TRBV6-6,CASSSPRPRGHTEAFF
15,TRBJ2-1,TRBV7-9,CASSPPLGQSHEQFF
13,TRBJ1-1,TRBV30,CAWRRGGNTEAFF
15,TRBJ1-4,TRBV7-6,CASSLEGQGGEKLFF
16,TRBJ2-7,TRBV28,CASSLMTSGRDSEQYF
16,TRBJ1-4,TRBV23-1,CASSQSGQGCNEKLFF
17,TRBJ2-7,TRBV3-1/TRBV3-2,CASSQGLSPNPPYEQYF
15,TRBJ2-7,TRBV5-1,CASSLATGGSYEQYF
14,TRBJ2-7,TRBV19,CASSTASGSYEQYF
15,TRBJ2-7,TRBV5-1,CASSLKSGSKNEQYF
14,TRBJ1-2,TRBV19,CASSGGQAPRGYTF
14,TRBJ1-2,TRBV28,CASEEADQIYGYTF
11,TRBJ1-1,TRBV20-1,CSASPGPEAFF
15,TRBJ2-1,TRBV9,CASSAGTSGINEQFF
17,TRBJ2-5,TRBV27,CASSLYRLAGGGETQYF
13,TRBJ1-1,TRBV27,CASRLNLNTEAFF
13,TRBJ2-7,TRBV29-1,CSAHGVLGGEQYF
15,TRBJ2-3,TRBV14,CASSPWDFSTDTQYF
15,TRBJ2-2,TRBV5-4,CASSELEGNTGELFF
12,TRBJ2-7,TRBV3-1/TRBV3-2,CASSPLGGEQYF
14,TRBJ1-4,TRBV28,CASRTPGGKRELFF
14,TRBJ2-7,TRBV18,CASSPPGILHEQYF
15,TRBJ2-1,TRBV3-1/TRBV3-2,CASSQGLAVYNEQFF